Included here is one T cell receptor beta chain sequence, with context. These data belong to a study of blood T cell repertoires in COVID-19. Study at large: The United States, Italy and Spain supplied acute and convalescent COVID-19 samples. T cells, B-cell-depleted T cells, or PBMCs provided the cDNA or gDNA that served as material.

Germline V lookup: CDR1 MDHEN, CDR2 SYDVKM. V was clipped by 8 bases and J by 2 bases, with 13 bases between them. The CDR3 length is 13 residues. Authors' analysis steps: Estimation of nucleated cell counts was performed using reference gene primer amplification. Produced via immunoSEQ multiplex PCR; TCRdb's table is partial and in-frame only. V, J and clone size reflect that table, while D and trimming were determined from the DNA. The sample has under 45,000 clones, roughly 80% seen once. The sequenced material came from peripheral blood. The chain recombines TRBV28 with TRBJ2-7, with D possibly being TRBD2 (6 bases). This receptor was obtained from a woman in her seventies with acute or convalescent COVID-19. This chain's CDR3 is CASGGLLTYEQYF. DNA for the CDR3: TGTGCCAGCGGTGGACTATTAACCTACGAGCAGTACTTC.